The 28 T cell receptor beta chains in this list originate from one sample, sequenced in a study of T-cell memory formation after mild COVID-19. In TCRdb, the 5' RACE reads were re-called with MiXCR into one record per CDR3 protein. There are roughly 560,000 distinct CDR3 sequences in the sample; 20% occur only once, and around 13% lies in the top ten. Sequenced: PBMCs or a T cell subset sorted from them (not recorded which). The receptors stem from an adult woman who had mild COVID-19 (a few samples of this study predate the infection). Cell type and time point are not known.

The rearrangement links TRBV20-1 to TRBJ1-2; possibly TRBD1 for D (6 bases). CDR1 DFQATT and CDR2 SNEGSKA come from the germline V gene (reference sequence). V lost 0 bases and J 5 bases, leaving 13 bases between the germline ends. This CDR3 is built from 14 residues. The CDR3 nucleotides are TGCAGTGCTAGAGATTGGGGGGGCCTGTATGGCTACACCTTC. Its translation is CSARDWGGLYGYTF.

The V call is TRBV6-5, the J call TRBJ2-7; 9 nucleotides agree with TRBD1. Germline V lookup: CDR1 MNHEY, CDR2 SVGAGI. V was pared by 7 bases and J by 2 bases, with 9 bases of the junction left unmatched. CDR3 length: 15 residues. The CDR3 reads CASIETGQGAYEQYF. In DNA, the CDR3 is TGTGCCAGCATCGAAACGGGACAGGGAGCCTACGAGCAGTACTTC.

This clonotype was seen a handful of times. This rearrangement joins TRBV5-6 to TRBJ2-5; D not certain. Trimming left V 4 bases short and J 0 bases short, with 7 bases between. CDR3 size: 13 residues. Germline V lookup: CDR1 SGHDT, CDR2 YYEEEE. The CDR3 reads CASSAPYQETQYF. The DNA of the CDR3 is TGTGCCAGCAGCGCTCCATACCAAGAGACCCAGTACTTC.

This clonotype was found a few times. The rearrangement links TRBV15 to TRBJ2-3, with 9 nucleotides matching TRBD1. The CDR3 has 15 residues. J gave up 4 bases and V 6 bases, and 8 bases lay outside the gene matches. Germline CDR1 reads LNHNV; CDR2 reads YYDKDF (reference sequence). The CDR3 here is CATRPGQGGADTQYF. Written as DNA, the CDR3 is TGTGCCACCAGACCGGGACAGGGCGGCGCAGATACGCAGTATTTT.

The gene calls are TRBV27 and TRBJ2-1; 9 nucleotides align to TRBD2. The CDR3 covers 17 residues. The V and J ends lost 1 base and 4 bases, in that order; junction bases with no gene match: 8. Germline-derived CDR1 and CDR2 are MNHEY and SMNVEV (reference sequence). CDR3 sequence (DNA): TGTGCCAGCAGTTTATTGGCGGCGGGAGGGCCTTACAATGAGCAGTTCTTC. Protein product: CASSLLAAGGPYNEQFF.

This clonotype was found a few times. J is TRBJ1-3 and V is TRBV20-1; D gene uncertain. The CDR3 loop spans 15 amino acids. CDR1 and CDR2 (germline): DFQATT, SNEGSKA (reference sequence). The ends were cut back, 0 bases at V and 0 bases at J, with 9 bases in the middle. The CDR3 sequence is CSARDVTYSGNTIYF. In DNA, the CDR3 is TGCAGTGCTAGAGACGTGACTTACTCTGGAAACACCATATATTTT.

A few counts support this clonotype. The chain couples TRBV20-1 to TRBJ2-7; no clear D. V was pared by 0 bases and J by 3 bases, with 12 bases between. The germline CDR1 and CDR2 sequences are DFQATT and SNEGSKA (reference sequence). CDR3 length equals 14 residues. The CDR3 nucleotides are TGCAGTGCTAGAGATAGAAGGACCGGCTACGAGCAGTACTTC. Amino acids: CSARDRRTGYEQYF.

V is TRBV4-2 and J is TRBJ2-3; TRBD2 aligns across 9 bases. The germline CDR1 and CDR2 sequences are LGHNA and YNFKEQ. The CDR3 spans 15 residues. The trim removed 4 bases at V and 4 bases at J, leaving 6 bases unmatched. The CDR3 DNA follows: TGTGCCAGCAGCCCCGGGACTAGCATGGCAGATACGCAGTATTTT. Protein product: CASSPGTSMADTQYF.

This chain links TRBV15 with TRBJ2-3; TRBD2 aligns across 7 bases. CDR1 and CDR2 (germline): LNHNV, YYDKDF (reference sequence). Trimming at V came to 0 bases and at J to 8 bases, leaving 8 bases not matched to a gene. There are 15 residues in the CDR3. The CDR3 loop is CATSRDRVVAGTQYF. CDR3 nucleotides: TGTGCCACCAGCAGAGATCGCGTGGTAGCGGGTACGCAGTATTTT.

This clonotype came up many times. This chain connects TRBV5-1 to TRBJ2-1; TRBD1 matches at 7 bases. V dropped 5 bases and J dropped 6; count of bases not matched to a gene: 11. This CDR3 has 15 amino acids. CDR1 SGHRS and CDR2 YFSETQ come from the germline V gene. DNA of the CDR3: TGCGCCAGCAGTAGACAGGGATCCTTTGGCAATGAGCAGTTCTTC. It codes for CASSRQGSFGNEQFF.

This clonotype was seen repeatedly, ten times or more. The V call is TRBV7-9, the J call TRBJ2-1, with 12 positions matching TRBD2. The V gene end was trimmed by 5 bases and the J gene end by 6 bases; junction bases not matched to a gene: 2. The CDR3 has 14 residues. The germline V gene has CDR1 SEHNR and CDR2 FQNEAQ (reference sequence). CDR3 nucleotides: TGTGCCAGCAGCCCGGGACTAGCGGGCAATGAGCAGTTCTTC. It is translated as CASSPGLAGNEQFF.

This clonotype has just a few counts. CDR3 bases: TGTGCCAGCATGATGGGCGGGAGCAATGAGCAGTTCTTC. It codes for CASMMGGSNEQFF. This chain joins TRBV12-3 or TRBV12-4 and TRBJ2-1, with 7 bases fitting TRBD2. The CDR3 sequence is 13 residues long. V shed 7 bases, J shed 6 bases, and the junction held 6 bases outside the gene matches.

This chain uses TRBV15 with TRBJ1-5; D perhaps matches TRBD1 (5 bases). Germline lookup yields CDR1 LNHNV and CDR2 YYDKDF (reference sequence). V lost 5 bases to trimming and J lost 3 bases, with 14 bases between them. The CDR3 sequence is 15 residues long. The CDR3 region is CATSARDGSNQPQHF. The CDR3 region has the DNA TGTGCCACCAGCGCCCGGGACGGATCCAATCAGCCCCAGCATTTT.

This clonotype turned up a few times. This chain connects TRBV28 to TRBJ2-3; TRBD1 aligns across 10 bases. Germline values: CDR1 MDHEN, CDR2 SYDVKM. The ends lost 2 bases at V and 4 bases at J; junction bases unmatched: 3. The CDR3 is 15 amino acids. The CDR3 DNA reads TGTGCCAGCAGTTTAGACAGGGGGCGGGCAGATACGCAGTATTTT. Translation gives CASSLDRGRADTQYF.

This clonotype was detected only a few times. CDR3 amino acids: CASSSSANTEAFF. In DNA form, the CDR3 reads TGTGCCAGCAGCTCTTCGGCGAACACTGAAGCTTTCTTT. The chain couples TRBV7-3 to TRBJ1-1; the D is unclear. The CDR3 extends over 13 amino acids. V was shortened by 4 bases and J by 1 base, with 7 bases between the two germline ends. In germline, CDR1 is SGHTA, CDR2 FQGTGA.

This clonotype occurred a few times. Written as DNA, the CDR3 is TGTGCCAGCAGCTTAAGCTCGGAGGCGGAAGAGCAGTTCTTC. The encoded protein is CASSLSSEAEEQFF. The chain couples TRBV7-3 to TRBJ2-1; tentative D call: TRBD2 (5 bases). Germline assignment: CDR1 SGHTA and CDR2 FQGTGA. V was shortened by 1 base and J by 10 bases, with 14 bases between the two germline ends. This CDR3 contains 14 residues.

This clonotype was seen only a few times. This chain connects TRBV4-1 to TRBJ2-7; the D is unclear. V lost 1 base, J lost 0 bases, and 10 bases lay in between. CDR1 and CDR2 from the germline V gene are MGHRA and YSYEKL. The CDR3 is 15 residues long. CDR3 sequence reads: CASSQVPGFSYEQYF. The CDR3 nucleotides read TGCGCCAGCAGCCAAGTGCCCGGGTTCTCCTACGAGCAGTACTTC.

V is TRBV7-9 and J is TRBJ2-5; 8 nucleotides agree with TRBD1. The length of the CDR3 is 16 residues. CDR1 and CDR2 (germline): SEHNR, FQNEAQ (reference sequence). Unmatched junction bases numbered 12, after V lost 5 bases and J lost 4 bases. As DNA, the CDR3 is TGTGCCAGCAGCCCTCGGACAGGGCTGGGGTTAGAGACCCAGTACTTC. Its protein is CASSPRTGLGLETQYF.

V gene TRBV11-2 combines with J gene TRBJ1-1; 7 bases line up with TRBD1. The length of the CDR3 is 17 residues. Germline V gene sequence: CDR1 SGHAT, CDR2 FQNNGV. The V gene end was trimmed by 5 bases and the J gene end by 4 bases; junction bases not matched to a gene: 16. The CDR3 protein is CASSQISWGQISTEAFF. CDR3 DNA: TGTGCCAGCAGCCAAATAAGTTGGGGACAGATCAGCACTGAAGCTTTCTTT.

This clonotype was recorded a few times. The chain joins TRBV20-1 to TRBJ2-1, with D hard to call. This CDR3 contains 13 residues. Germline loops: CDR1 DFQATT, CDR2 SNEGSKA (reference sequence). V was cut by 3 bases and J by 4 bases, with 10 bases left in between. DNA of the CDR3: TGCAGTGCTAGTTTACCCACATACAATGAGCAGTTCTTC. Its translation is CSASLPTYNEQFF.

The chain joins TRBV29-1 to TRBJ1-2, with 7 bases identical to TRBD1. CDR3 length: 16 amino acids. With V trimmed by 7 bases and J by 1 base, 15 bases remained unmatched. CDR1 and CDR2 (germline): SQVTM, ANQGSEA. CDR3 protein: CSASSRGLRNNYGYTF. CDR3 bases: TGCAGCGCCTCCTCCAGGGGGTTGAGGAATAACTATGGCTACACCTTC.

The chain employs TRBV30 and TRBJ1-1; D gene ambiguous. The CDR3 sequence is 14 residues long. V gave up 1 base and J gave up 0 bases, with 9 bases separating them. The germline V gene has CDR1 GTSNPN and CDR2 SVGIG (reference sequence). In nucleotides, the CDR3 is TGTGCCTGGAGTGCAGCAGCCCTGAACACTGAAGCTTTCTTT. Translation: CAWSAAALNTEAFF.

The table lists this clonotype with a few counts. This chain links TRBV20-1 with TRBJ2-1; the match to TRBD2 covers 12 bases. This CDR3 is built from 15 residues. Per the germline V gene, CDR1 is DFQATT and CDR2 is SNEGSKA (reference sequence). V gave up 0 bases and J gave up 9 bases; unmatched junction bases: 6. CDR3: CSARDGLAGGPEQFF. Written as DNA, the CDR3 is TGCAGTGCTAGAGATGGGCTAGCGGGAGGGCCTGAGCAGTTCTTC.

This chain connects TRBV7-9 to TRBJ1-1, with D uncertain. CDR3 size: 15 residues. Trimming pared 0 bases from V and 1 base from J, leaving 9 bases between. The germline V gene encodes CDR1 SEHNR and CDR2 FQNEAQ (reference sequence). The CDR3 DNA follows: TGTGCCAGCAGCTTAGCTTCTGGAGGGAACACTGAAGCTTTCTTT. Protein product: CASSLASGGNTEAFF.

In this sample, this clonotype turned up a few times. The chain uses TRBV14 and TRBJ2-1, with 7 nucleotides matching TRBD1. The V segment lost 4 bases and the J segment 9 bases; nucleotides outside the gene matches: 3. Germline V CDR1 and CDR2: SGHDN, FVKESK. There are 12 residues in the CDR3. CDR3 nucleotides: TGTGCCAGCAGCCTACAGGGGATTGAGCAGTTCTTC. This codes for CASSLQGIEQFF.

This rearrangement joins TRBV7-6 to TRBJ2-2, with TRBD2 matching over 12 bases. The CDR3 totals 16 residues. From germline, CDR1 is SGHVS and CDR2 FNYEAQ. V was pared by 6 bases and J by 7 bases, with 9 bases of the junction left unmatched. CDR3 region: CASSNRLAGDYGELFF. The DNA for the CDR3 is TGTGCCAGCAGTAACAGACTAGCGGGGGATTACGGGGAGCTGTTTTTT. The full variable domain, completed using reference TRBV7-6 and TRBJ2-2, is GAGVSQSPRYKVTKRGQDVALRCDPISGHVSLYWYRQALGQGPEFLTYFNYEAQQDKSGLPNDRFSAERPEGSISTLTIQRTEQRDSAMYRCASSNRLAGDYGELFFGEGSRLTVL.

The chain employs TRBV7-9 and TRBJ1-2, with unresolved D. Trimming took off 5 bases at V and 8 bases at J, with 18 bases between the two ends. Germline CDR1 is SEHNR and CDR2 is FQNEAQ (reference sequence). The CDR3 is 14 amino acids. CDR3 DNA: TGTGCCAGCAGCCTAGGATCCTCTAGGGTCGGCTACACCTTC. This translates into CASSLGSSRVGYTF.

The gene calls are TRBV9 and TRBJ2-7; D unresolved. In germline, CDR1 is SGDLS, CDR2 YYNGEE. Trimming took off 3 bases at V and 3 bases at J, with 13 bases between the two ends. The CDR3 is 14 amino acids. The CDR3 nucleotides read TGTGCCAGCAGCGCCCACCGGGCTGACTACGAGCAGTACTTC. It is translated as CASSAHRADYEQYF.